This record looks at one T cell receptor (beta chain) sequence and its context. Its specificity is unknown. Trimming took 4 bases from V and 5 from J, leaving 17 bases between them. The CDR3 spans 15 residues. Germline V gene sequence: CDR1 MGHRA, CDR2 YSYEKL. The time point here: week 23, last vaccination. Every vaccine dose comprised 300 ug of mutant IDH1 20-mer peptide plus topical imiquimod. This sample was included in a study of a mutant IDH1 vaccine in newly diagnosed glioma. TCRdb's table, derived via immunoSEQ multiplex PCR, lists solely in-frame clones and lacks some. The sample lists 35,000 to 50,000 clones; around 84% were seen once.

The genes are TRBV4-1 and TRBJ1-1; maybe TRBD1 (5 bases). This sequence was found in a woman aged 18-29 years with glioma. Some clones in this sample may be carry-over from other donors' samples. The sequenced sample was PBMCs, obtained from a glioma patient whose treatment included an IDH1 peptide vaccine. This CDR3 reads CASSLINQGETEAFF. Here the CDR3 DNA reads TGCGCCAGCAGCCTTATTAATCAGGGAGAAACTGAAGCTTTCTTT.